One and the same sample provided the 7 T cell receptor beta chains below, sequenced in a study of T-cell reconstitution after alpha-beta-depleted transplantation in children (TCRdb year 2016). The library came from PCR. Sequencing was carried out with an Illumina HiSeq 2500. TCR libraries were prepared with molecular barcoding, using unique molecular identifiers to normalize TCRbeta repertoire quantification. TCRdb reprocessing: public reads trimmed at Q25 with fastp, clones called with MiXCR, in-frame beta chains kept. Entries are consolidated by CDR3 protein sequence, retaining the most common genes and DNA. Across this sample there are 300,000 to 350,000 distinct CDR3 sequences, with 15% to 20% seen only once. The top ten constitute about 41% of the sample. What this sample's treatment or condition label stands for: allogeneic hematopoietic cell transplantation with graft depleted of TCRalphabeta T cells and CD19 B cells.

Sequencing used PBMCs, mostly from graft donor cells, obtained 360 days after TCRalphabeta/CD19-depleted stem cell transplant. The receptors were gathered from a male patient between 2 and 15 years old who had a stem cell transplant for acute lymphoblastic leukemia, so the T cells may come from the graft donor.

V and J are TRBV12-3 or TRBV12-4 and TRBJ2-1; possibly TRBD1 for D (5 bases). Between the trimmed V and J ends, which lost 6 bases and 6 bases, there was a span of 12 bases. The CDR3 length is 13 residues. For the CDR3, the DNA is TGTGCCAGCAGCCAAGGGGATCTCAATGAGCAGTTCTTC. It is translated as CASSQGDLNEQFF.

This chain uses TRBV12-3 or TRBV12-4 with TRBJ2-3; maybe TRBD1 (6 bases). The CDR3 runs to 14 residues. The V end was cut by 6 bases, the J end by 5 bases, with 15 bases between. DNA for the CDR3: TGTGCCAGCAGCCTCCAGGGGATCAGAGATACGCAGTATTTT. This translates into CASSLQGIRDTQYF.

V is TRBV4-2 and J is TRBJ1-2; D is undetermined. The V end was cut by 1 base, the J end by 1 base, with 16 bases between. This CDR3 spans 17 amino acids. Looked up from germline, CDR1 is LGHNA and CDR2 is YNFKEQ. The CDR3 DNA reads TGTGCCAGCAGCCAAGTCGGCATGGATACACTTAACTATGGCTACACCTTC. Protein: CASSQVGMDTLNYGYTF.

The chain carries TRBV12-3 or TRBV12-4 and TRBJ2-3, with 10 bases aligning to TRBD2. CDR3 size: 15 residues. The V and J ends lost 6 bases and 0 bases, in that order; junction bases with no gene match: 3. CDR3 DNA sequence: TGTGCCAGCAGGTGGACTAGCGGAAGCACAGATACGCAGTATTTT. This sequence encodes CASRWTSGSTDTQYF.

This clonotype occurred a few times. The chain uses TRBV28 and TRBJ2-1; the D is unclear. This CDR3 region has 15 residues. Trimming removed 4 bases from V and 3 bases from J, with 13 bases in between. The germline gives CDR1 MDHEN, CDR2 SYDVKM. The CDR3 is CASSSPSLGYNEQFF. The CDR3 bases are TGTGCCAGCAGTTCCCCCTCCCTAGGCTACAATGAGCAGTTCTTC.

The V gene is TRBV6-5, the J gene TRBJ1-2; 8 bases map to TRBD1. CDR1 MNHEY and CDR2 SVGAGI come from the germline V gene. J was trimmed by 6 bases and V by 2 bases; bases with no gene match: 14. The CDR3 runs 17 residues. The chain's CDR3 is CASSYRSDGQGLDGYTF. CDR3 DNA sequence: TGTGCCAGCAGTTACAGGAGCGACGGACAGGGCTTGGATGGCTACACCTTC.

This chain connects TRBV5-1 to TRBJ2-5; TRBD1 is a possible D gene (6 bases). V dropped 0 bases and J dropped 5 bases, with 17 bases sitting between them. This CDR3 is 16 amino acids long. Germline CDR1 is SGHRS and CDR2 is YFSETQ. Here the CDR3 DNA reads TGCGCCAGCAGCTTGGCCGAAGAGGACAGAGTGGAGACCCAGTACTTC. This codes for CASSLAEEDRVETQYF.